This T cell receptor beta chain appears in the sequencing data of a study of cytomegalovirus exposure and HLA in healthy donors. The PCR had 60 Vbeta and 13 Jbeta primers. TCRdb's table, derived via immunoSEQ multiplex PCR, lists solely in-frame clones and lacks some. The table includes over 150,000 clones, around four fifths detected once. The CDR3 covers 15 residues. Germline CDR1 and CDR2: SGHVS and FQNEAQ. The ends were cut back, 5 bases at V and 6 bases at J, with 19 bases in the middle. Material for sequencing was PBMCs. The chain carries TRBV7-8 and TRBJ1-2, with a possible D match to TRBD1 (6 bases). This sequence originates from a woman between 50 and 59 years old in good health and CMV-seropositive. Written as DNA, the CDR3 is TGTGCCAGCAGCCGGACGTACAGGGATGCGGATGGCTACACCTTC. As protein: CASSRTYRDADGYTF.